The rows below give T cell receptor beta chains drawn from one sample of a study of shared clonotypes between healthy human individuals. The data were produced by immunoSEQ multiplex PCR, yet TCRdb's version contains in-frame clones alone and is incomplete. Of hundreds of thousands of clones listed, around 72% are singletons. The sequenced sample was memory CD4+ T cells sorted from blood. These receptor sequences come from a woman aged 30 to 39 in good health. The CDR3 runs from the conserved cysteine through the conserved F or W. Fields, in order: CDR3 protein, CDR3 DNA, V gene, clone size, D gene, J gene. D genes are given only for firm matches. Clone size, where shown, is once, few, many, or a class for clones that have expanded.

CDR3: CASSLGTGNYGYTF
DNA: TGTGCCAGCAGTTTAGGGACAGGGAACTATGGCTACACCTTC
V: TRBV28
size: NA
D: TRBD1
J: TRBJ1-2

CDR3: CASSPTGSSQPQHF
DNA: TGTGCCAGCAGTCCGACAGGGTCCAGTCAGCCCCAGCATTTT
V: TRBV28
size: NA
D: TRBD1
J: TRBJ1-5

CDR3: CASRVSTGVSHTGELFF
DNA: TGTGCCAGCAGGGTCAGCACAGGGGTCTCGCACACCGGGGAGCTGTTTTTT
V: TRBV28
size: NA
D: TRBD1
J: TRBJ2-2

CDR3: CASTDYYGYTF
DNA: TGTGCCAGTACGGACTACTATGGCTACACCTTC
V: TRBV5-6
size: NA
D: NA
J: TRBJ1-2

CDR3: CASSAGPTSYNEQFF
DNA: TGTGCCAGCAGCGCAGGACCGACCTCCTACAATGAGCAGTTCTTC
V: TRBV9
size: NA
D: NA
J: TRBJ2-1

CDR3: CASSQGNTEAFF
DNA: TGTGCCAGCAGCCAGGGGAACACTGAAGCTTTCTTT
V: TRBV6-6
size: NA
D: NA
J: TRBJ1-1

CDR3: CASSTGQGTDTQYF
DNA: TGCGCCAGCAGCACTGGACAGGGCACAGATACGCAGTATTTT
V: TRBV5-1
size: NA
D: TRBD1
J: TRBJ2-3

CDR3: CASSTDRGGTEAFF
DNA: TGTGCCAGCAGCACGGACAGGGGAGGAACTGAAGCTTTCTTT
V: TRBV13
size: NA
D: TRBD1
J: TRBJ1-1

CDR3: CASINRSGSNQPQHF
DNA: TGTGCCAGCATCAACCGGTCGGGGAGCAATCAGCCCCAGCATTTT
V: TRBV28
size: NA
D: NA
J: TRBJ1-5

CDR3: CASSEASGLGTQYF
DNA: TGTGCCAGCAGTGAGGCTAGCGGGCTAGGGACCCAGTACTTC
V: TRBV2
size: many
D: TRBD2
J: TRBJ2-5

CDR3: CASSFGVPYTEAFF
DNA: TGCGCCAGCAGCTTTGGGGTGCCGTACACTGAAGCTTTCTTT
V: TRBV5-1
size: NA
D: NA
J: TRBJ1-1

CDR3: CASILAGPTDTQYF
DNA: TGTGCCAGCATACTAGCGGGACCTACAGATACGCAGTATTTT
V: TRBV2
size: NA
D: TRBD2
J: TRBJ2-3

CDR3: CASSRQGPGYGYTF
DNA: TGTGCCAGCAGCCGCCAGGGCCCAGGCTATGGCTACACCTTC
V: TRBV6-5
size: NA
D: NA
J: TRBJ1-2

CDR3: CASSLGQGWETQYF
DNA: TGCGCCAGCAGCTTGGGGCAGGGTTGGGAGACCCAGTACTTC
V: TRBV5-1
size: NA
D: NA
J: TRBJ2-5

CDR3: CASSVGQGGPDTQYF
DNA: TGTGCCAGCAGCGTAGGACAGGGAGGCCCAGATACGCAGTATTTT
V: TRBV11-3
size: NA
D: TRBD1
J: TRBJ2-3

CDR3: CSVEDRQGVSGNTIYF
DNA: TGCAGCGTTGAAGATAGACAGGGGGTTTCTGGAAACACCATATATTTT
V: TRBV29-1
size: NA
D: TRBD1
J: TRBJ1-3

CDR3: CASSYGTRFSYEQYF
DNA: TGTGCCAGCAGTTATGGGACTAGATTCTCCTACGAGCAGTACTTC
V: TRBV6-5
size: NA
D: TRBD2
J: TRBJ2-7

CDR3: CASRRLAGVNHEQYF
DNA: TGTGCCAGCAGGAGGCTAGCGGGAGTTAACCACGAGCAGTACTTC
V: TRBV2
size: few
D: TRBD2
J: TRBJ2-7

CDR3: CASWDRLNQPQHF
DNA: TGTGCCAGTTGGGACAGGCTTAATCAGCCCCAGCATTTT
V: TRBV19
size: few
D: TRBD1
J: TRBJ1-5

CDR3: CASSQDFSGSKNIQYF
DNA: TGTGCCAGCAGCCAAGATTTTAGCGGTTCCAAAAACATTCAGTACTTC
V: TRBV4-2
size: NA
D: NA
J: TRBJ2-4

CDR3: CASTGHLASGNTIYF
DNA: TGTGCCAGCACCGGACACTTGGCCTCTGGAAACACCATATATTTT
V: TRBV2
size: few
D: NA
J: TRBJ1-3

CDR3: CASSFMTGGSGELFF
DNA: TGTGCCAGCAGTTTCATGACAGGGGGATCCGGGGAGCTGTTTTTT
V: TRBV27
size: NA
D: TRBD1
J: TRBJ2-2

CDR3: CAISDGSSGASQETQYF
DNA: TGTGCCATCAGTGACGGGTCTTCGGGGGCCTCCCAAGAGACCCAGTACTTC
V: TRBV10-3
size: NA
D: NA
J: TRBJ2-5

CDR3: CASSDRMGETQYF
DNA: TGTGCCAGCAGTGATCGTATGGGGGAGACCCAGTACTTC
V: TRBV2
size: once
D: NA
J: TRBJ2-5

CDR3: CASSVDHGNQPQHF
DNA: TGTGCCAGCAGCGTAGACCACGGCAATCAGCCCCAGCATTTT
V: TRBV9
size: NA
D: NA
J: TRBJ1-5

CDR3: CASSQDVIALDNEQFF
DNA: TGCGCCAGCAGCCAAGATGTGATAGCGCTAGACAATGAGCAGTTCTTC
V: TRBV4-1
size: NA
D: NA
J: TRBJ2-1

CDR3: CASSYGDVEETQYF
DNA: TGTGCCAGCAGTTACGGGGACGTAGAAGAGACCCAGTACTTC
V: TRBV6-5
size: many
D: NA
J: TRBJ2-5

CDR3: CAISDWDNEQFF
DNA: TGTGCCATCAGTGATTGGGACAATGAGCAGTTCTTC
V: TRBV10-3
size: NA
D: NA
J: TRBJ2-1

CDR3: CASSQVWTGEQYF
DNA: TGTGCCAGCAGCCAAGTGTGGACAGGGGAGCAGTACTTC
V: TRBV14
size: many
D: TRBD1
J: TRBJ2-7

CDR3: CASSSGVHTDTQYF
DNA: TGTGCCAGCAGCTCGGGAGTCCACACAGATACGCAGTATTTT
V: TRBV5-8
size: NA
D: NA
J: TRBJ2-3

CDR3: CASSLRRVADTQYF
DNA: TGTGCCAGCAGTTTGCGTAGGGTGGCAGATACGCAGTATTTT
V: TRBV27
size: few
D: NA
J: TRBJ2-3

CDR3: CASSTIESAGELFF
DNA: TGTGCCAGCAGCACCATAGAGTCTGCCGGGGAGCTGTTTTTT
V: TRBV6-4
size: NA
D: NA
J: TRBJ2-2

CDR3: CASSLTSVHEQFF
DNA: TGTGCCAGCAGCTTGACTAGCGTTCATGAGCAGTTCTTC
V: TRBV7-7
size: NA
D: TRBD2
J: TRBJ2-1

CDR3: CASQGLAGGTYEQYF
DNA: TGTGCCAGCCAAGGGCTAGCGGGAGGTACCTACGAGCAGTACTTC
V: TRBV28
size: NA
D: TRBD2
J: TRBJ2-7

CDR3: CASSGRTGPGVAFF
DNA: TGTGCCAGCAGTGGGAGGACAGGACCTGGCGTAGCTTTCTTT
V: TRBV6-1
size: many
D: TRBD1
J: TRBJ1-1

CDR3: CASSEGGETQYF
DNA: TGTGCCAGCAGTGAAGGGGGAGAGACCCAGTACTTC
V: TRBV2
size: NA
D: NA
J: TRBJ2-5

CDR3: CASSFLGQGIDEQFF
DNA: TGTGCCAGCAGCTTCTTGGGACAGGGGATTGATGAGCAGTTCTTC
V: TRBV5-6
size: NA
D: TRBD1
J: TRBJ2-1

CDR3: CASSSQGWDTEAFF
DNA: TGCGCCAGCAGTTCTCAGGGTTGGGACACTGAAGCTTTCTTT
V: TRBV5-1
size: NA
D: NA
J: TRBJ1-1